This T cell receptor (beta chain) originates from a study of T cell responses to AZD1222 COVID-19 vaccine. Produced via immunoSEQ multiplex PCR; TCRdb's table is partial and in-frame only. In the table there are some 49,000 clones, 70% to 80% of which are singletons. Study-level results: Mapped onto spike, vaccine-associated CD4 TCRs spanned it and were dominant at 160-218 and 743-854. An increase in Spike-specific TCR breadth and depth was observed after two AZD1222 doses.

Germline V gene sequence: CDR1 SGHTS, CDR2 YDEGEE. The CDR3 loop spans 16 amino acids. With respect to this clone: Its specificity is unknown. A junction boundary mismatches the germline segment, possibly from a read error.

The input for sequencing was peripheral blood, taken on day 0 of AZD1222 vaccination. The receptor's source is an adult in good health. V and J are TRBV5-8 and TRBJ1-2; TRBD1 matches 7 bases. The CDR3 loop reads CASTLGNRGRGPGYTF. Written as DNA, the CDR3 is TGTGCCAGCACCTTGGGTAACAGGGGACGGGGACCTGGCTACACCTTC.